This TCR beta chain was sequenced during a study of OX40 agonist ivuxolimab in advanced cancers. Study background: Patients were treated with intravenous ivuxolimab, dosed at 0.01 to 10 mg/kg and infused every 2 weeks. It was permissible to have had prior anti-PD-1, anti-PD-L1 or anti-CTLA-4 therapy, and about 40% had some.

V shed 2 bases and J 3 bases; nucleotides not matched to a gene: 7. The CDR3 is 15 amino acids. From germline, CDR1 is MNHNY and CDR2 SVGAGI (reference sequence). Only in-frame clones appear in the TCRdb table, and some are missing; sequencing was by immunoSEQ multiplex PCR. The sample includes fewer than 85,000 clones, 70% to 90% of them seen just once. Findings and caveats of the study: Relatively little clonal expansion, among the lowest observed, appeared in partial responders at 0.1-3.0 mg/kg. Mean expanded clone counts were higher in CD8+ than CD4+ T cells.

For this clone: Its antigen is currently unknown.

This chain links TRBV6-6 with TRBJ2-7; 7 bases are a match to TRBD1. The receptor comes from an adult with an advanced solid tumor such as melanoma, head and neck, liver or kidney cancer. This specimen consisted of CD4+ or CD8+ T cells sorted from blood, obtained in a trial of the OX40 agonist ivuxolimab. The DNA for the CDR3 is TGTGCCAGCAGTTACGAGAGGACAGGATACTACGAGCAGTACTTC. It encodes CASSYERTGYYEQYF.